These 23 T cell receptor beta chains came from one sample sequenced in a study of T-cell reconstitution after alpha-beta-depleted transplantation in children. Researchers prepared the TCRbeta library using unique molecular identifiers, the study reports. TCRdb reprocessed the PCR reads via MiXCR and lists one record per CDR3 protein. In the table there are around 200,000 distinct CDR3 sequences, less than 8% of which are singletons. Source: PBMCs from the stem cell graft donor, taken from the stem cell graft. These receptors all stem from a human donor who donated a stem cell graft to a child with Wiskott-Aldrich syndrome.

This clonotype was detected only a few times. The rearrangement uses TRBV27 and TRBJ2-2; maybe TRBD1 (5 bases). Germline CDR1 reads MNHEY; CDR2 reads SMNVEV (reference sequence). V lost 3 bases, J lost 6 bases, and 8 bases lay in between. This CDR3 spans 13 amino acids. CDR3 in DNA: TGTGCCAGCAGTTTTCCAGGGCCCGGGGAGCTGTTTTTT. Translated, it gives CASSFPGPGELFF.

The table lists this clonotype with many counts. V is TRBV7-9 and J is TRBJ2-7; D may be TRBD1 or TRBD2 (5 bases each). This CDR3 spans 16 amino acids. Trimming took off 5 bases at V and 2 bases at J, with 19 bases between the two ends. Germline V gene data show CDR1 as SEHNR and CDR2 as FQNEAQ (reference sequence). This CDR3 reads CASSENYRDGAYEQYF. The CDR3 DNA sequence: TGTGCCAGCAGCGAAAATTACCGGGACGGAGCCTACGAGCAGTACTTC.

Only a few counts were recorded for this clonotype. The chain joins TRBV28 to TRBJ1-5, with a possible D match to TRBD1 (6 bases). V dropped 3 bases and J dropped 5 bases, with 11 bases sitting between them. In germline, CDR1 is MDHEN, CDR2 SYDVKM. This CDR3 contains 14 residues. The CDR3 coding sequence is TGTGCCAGCAGTTTCGCAAACAGGGATCAGCCCCAGCATTTT. It specifies CASSFANRDQPQHF.

This clonotype was seen many times. This chain joins TRBV6-5 and TRBJ1-2; 7 bases are a match to TRBD1. With 6 bases clipped from V and 1 base from J, the junction kept 5 bases outside the gene matches. The CDR3 has 14 amino acids. From germline, CDR1 is MNHEY and CDR2 SVGAGI. For the CDR3, the DNA is TGTGCCAGCAGGGGACAGCGAAATAACTATGGCTACACCTTC. This gives the protein CASRGQRNNYGYTF.

This clonotype was counted many times. V gene TRBV28 combines with J gene TRBJ2-5; TRBD1 agrees at 9 bases. Trimming removed 5 bases from V and 7 bases from J; junction bases left unmatched: 11. The CDR3 has 15 residues. Germline V gene lookup returns CDR1 MDHEN and CDR2 SYDVKM. This CDR3 reads CASSPYTTGGTTQYF. The CDR3 DNA reads TGTGCCAGCAGTCCTTACACCACAGGGGGCACGACCCAGTACTTC.

This clonotype was seen a single time. CDR3 protein: CASSLEGLAKNIQYF. The CDR3 DNA sequence: TGTGCCAGCAGCTTAGAAGGACTAGCCAAAAACATTCAGTACTTC. The chain links TRBV11-3 to TRBJ2-4; maybe TRBD2 (5 bases). V lost 0 bases and J lost 0, with 6 bases in between. CDR3 size: 15 residues. Germline V gives CDR1 SGHNT, CDR2 YENEEA.

This clonotype was seen only once. With a much larger clone just one base away, this may be a read error. The chain has TRBV6-6 and TRBJ1-5, with D uncertain. The CDR3 spans 13 residues. The germline gives CDR1 MNHNY, CDR2 SVGAGI (reference sequence). CDR3 loop: CAGSTDKGQPQHF. Written as DNA, the CDR3 is TGTGCCGGCAGTACCGATAAGGGCCAGCCCCAGCATTTT.

This clonotype was seen repeatedly, ten times or more. J is TRBJ2-7 and V is TRBV6-6; no clear D gene. The CDR3 runs to 11 residues. Germline lookup yields CDR1 MNHNY and CDR2 SVGAGI (reference sequence). The germline V and J ends were trimmed by 6 bases and 3 bases, with 6 bases remaining between them. CDR3 in DNA: TGTGCCAGCAGGGGCGGCTACGAGCAGTACTTC. As protein: CASRGGYEQYF.

This clonotype was seen many times. The V call is TRBV6-5, the J call TRBJ1-1; 7 nucleotides match TRBD1. CDR1 is MNHEY, CDR2 SVGAGI, per germline. The CDR3 length is 15 residues. The J segment lost 4 bases and the V segment lost 6 bases, leaving 11 bases of the junction unmatched. The CDR3 region has the DNA TGTGCCAGCAGAAACCCAGGGGGAAAGGGCACTGAAGCTTTCTTT. Amino acids: CASRNPGGKGTEAFF.

In this sample, this clonotype turned up many times. The genes are TRBV7-8 and TRBJ2-1; D is ambiguous. The V end was cut by 2 bases, the J end by 3 bases, with 8 bases between. The CDR3 is 14 amino acids. CDR1 is SGHVS, CDR2 FQNEAQ, per germline. The CDR3 DNA is TGTGCCAGCAGCTTAACGGCTAGCTACAATGAGCAGTTCTTC. This gives the protein CASSLTASYNEQFF. Combining the CDR3 with reference TRBV7-8 and TRBJ2-1 gives the whole variable domain GAGVSQSPRYKVAKRGQDVALRCDPISGHVSLFWYQQALGQGPEFLTYFQNEAQLDKSGLPSDRFFAERPEGSVSTLKIQRTQQEDSAVYLCASSLTASYNEQFFGPGTRLTVL.

This clonotype showed up many times. The chain joins TRBV20-1 to TRBJ1-6, with 7 bases lining up with TRBD1. The CDR3 extends over 13 amino acids. Germline V CDR1 and CDR2: DFQATT, SNEGSKA (reference sequence). Trimming took 3 bases from V and 6 from J; bases not matched to a gene: 2. CDR3 DNA: TGCAGTGCTAGTCAGGGGGGTAATTCACCCCTCCACTTT. Amino acid sequence: CSASQGGNSPLHF.

This clonotype came up many times. The V gene is TRBV5-6, the J gene TRBJ2-1; tentatively, D is TRBD1 (5 bases). Trimming pared 2 bases from V and 0 bases from J, leaving 9 bases between. The CDR3 is 15 amino acids. Germline CDR1 is SGHDT and CDR2 is YYEEEE. CDR3 bases: TGTGCCAGCAGCTTACAGGCGAGCTCCTACAATGAGCAGTTCTTC. This codes for CASSLQASSYNEQFF.

This clonotype was seen repeatedly, ten times or more. The J gene is TRBJ2-7, the V gene TRBV5-1, with unresolved D. V dropped 3 bases and J dropped 3 bases, with 10 bases sitting between them. The CDR3 runs 13 residues. From germline, CDR1 is SGHRS and CDR2 YFSETQ. CDR3 in DNA: TGCGCCAGCAGCTCCAATAGCCTCTACGAGCAGTACTTC. Translated: CASSSNSLYEQYF.

This clonotype was seen at least ten times. The V call is TRBV9, the J call TRBJ1-1, with TRBD1 matching 8 bases. V lost 4 bases and J lost 5; bases outside the gene matches: 7. Germline CDR1 SGDLS, CDR2 YYNGEE. This CDR3 comprises 14 residues. The CDR3 sequence is CASSSQGARTEAFF. The CDR3 coding sequence is TGTGCCAGCAGCTCTCAGGGGGCAAGAACTGAAGCTTTCTTT.

This clonotype has at least ten counts. The chain recombines TRBV4-3 with TRBJ2-1, with D possibly being TRBD2 (6 bases). Trimming stripped 3 bases from V and 6 bases from J, with 15 bases between. Germline loops: CDR1 LGHNA, CDR2 YSLEER. The CDR3 is made up of 15 amino acids. DNA for the CDR3: TGCGCCAGCAGCCAGGACTCCGGGACTTCCAATGAGCAGTTCTTC. Encoded protein: CASSQDSGTSNEQFF.

In its sample, this clonotype was seen many times. The chain carries TRBV7-2 and TRBJ2-1; TRBD2 matches 13 bases. The CDR3 has 15 residues. The V and J ends lost 3 bases and 6 bases, in that order; junction bases with no gene match: 2. The germline CDR1 and CDR2 sequences are SGHTA and FQGNSA. The CDR3 DNA is TGTGCCAGCAGCTTTACTAGCGGGAGGGCCAATGAGCAGTTCTTC. This gives the protein CASSFTSGRANEQFF.

In its sample, this clonotype was seen many times. The chain uses TRBV2 and TRBJ2-1, with 7 bases fitting TRBD1. V shed 6 bases and J 8 bases; nucleotides not matched to a gene: 7. The CDR3 is 13 amino acids. Germline V lookup: CDR1 SNHLY, CDR2 FYNNEI. CDR3 sequence (DNA): TGTGCCAGCAGCGGGGACAGTTCTCATGAGCAGTTCTTC. Translating gives CASSGDSSHEQFF.

In this sample, this clonotype turned up many times. The rearrangement uses TRBV20-1 and TRBJ2-1; no definite D call. V lost 5 bases and J lost 7, with 9 bases in between. The CDR3 covers 11 residues. Germline V gene data show CDR1 as DFQATT and CDR2 as SNEGSKA (reference sequence). CDR3: CSAFSRNEQFF. DNA of the CDR3: TGCAGTGCTTTTAGCCGGAATGAGCAGTTCTTC.

In its sample, this clonotype was seen many times. The V and J genes are TRBV7-9 and TRBJ2-3; 7 nucleotides match TRBD1. This CDR3 is built from 16 residues. The V gene end was trimmed by 4 bases and the J gene end by 2 bases; junction bases not matched to a gene: 9. The germline CDR1 and CDR2 sequences are SEHNR and FQNEAQ (reference sequence). This CDR3 is CASSSRTTGNTDTQYF. CDR3 DNA: TGTGCCAGCAGCTCACGTACGACAGGGAACACAGATACGCAGTATTTT.

This clonotype was seen ten or more times. This chain uses TRBV15 with TRBJ2-3; D gene uncertain. The CDR3 is 13 amino acids. Trimming stripped 0 bases from V and 5 bases from J, with 6 bases between. Germline lookup yields CDR1 LNHNV and CDR2 YYDKDF (reference sequence). As DNA, the CDR3 is TGTGCCACCAGCAGAGATGTTGGAGATACGCAGTATTTT. It yields the protein CATSRDVGDTQYF.

This clonotype turned up a few times. The V gene is TRBV10-3, the J gene TRBJ1-2; tentative D call: TRBD1 (5 bases). This CDR3 has 14 amino acids. Germline CDR1 is ENHRY and CDR2 is SYGVKD. V gave up 5 bases and J gave up 6 bases, with 16 bases separating them. The CDR3 nucleotides are TGTGCCATCAGTAGGACCGAGGGGCTGGATGGCTACACCTTC. This codes for CAISRTEGLDGYTF.

The genes are TRBV4-2 and TRBJ1-2; unclear D gene. The V and J ends lost 0 bases and 4 bases respectively, with 9 bases between them. There are 14 residues in the CDR3. Per germline, CDR1 LGHNA and CDR2 YNFKEQ. The DNA of the CDR3 is TGTGCCAGCAGCCAAGATATGAGCTCCTATGGCTACACCTTC. Residues: CASSQDMSSYGYTF.

This clonotype was counted at least ten times. The CDR3 is CASSPPSTGYQETQYF. CDR3 DNA sequence: TGTGCCAGCAGCCCGCCCTCGACAGGGTACCAAGAGACCCAGTACTTC. The chain uses TRBV7-2 and TRBJ2-5; TRBD1 aligns across 7 bases. J gave up 0 bases and V 5 bases, and 9 bases lay outside the gene matches. Germline V gene sequence: CDR1 SGHTA, CDR2 FQGNSA. The CDR3 loop spans 16 amino acids.